The 31 T cell receptor beta chains presented below share a single source sample, sequenced in a study of response to subunit inactivated influenza vaccine. TCRdb passed the RT-PCR reads through MiXCR, listing each CDR3 protein once. The data contain hundreds of thousands of distinct CDR3 sequences, approximately 11% of them singletons. The sequences come from PBMCs from blood, collected more than 35 days after vaccination. The receptor source for this set is a man aged 45-65 years who received an inactivated influenza vaccine.

There are a few counts of this clonotype. The chain has TRBV20-1 and TRBJ2-1, with 10 bases aligning to TRBD2. The V gene end was trimmed by 3 bases and the J gene end by 0 bases; junction bases not matched to a gene: 11. The CDR3 extends over 18 amino acids. The germline V gene encodes CDR1 DFQATT and CDR2 SNEGSKA (reference sequence). The DNA for the CDR3 is TGCAGTGCTAGGGCTAGCGGGAGCATCTATTTCTCCTACAATGAGCAGTTCTTC. It specifies CSARASGSIYFSYNEQFF.

The chain has TRBV10-3 and TRBJ2-1; 9 bases agree with TRBD2. With V trimmed by 4 bases and J by 3 bases, 4 bases remained unmatched. Germline loops: CDR1 ENHRY, CDR2 SYGVKD. The CDR3 runs 15 residues. The CDR3 region has the DNA TGTGCCATCAGTGGGGGCGGGGGGGTCTACAATGAGCAGTTCTTC. This gives the protein CAISGGGGVYNEQFF.

There are a few counts of this clonotype. V and J are TRBV7-9 and TRBJ2-7, with no clear D. Trimming shortened V by 6 bases and J by 2 bases, and 11 bases separated the two germline ends. CDR1 is SEHNR, CDR2 FQNEAQ, per germline (reference sequence). The CDR3 is made up of 13 amino acids. CDR3 sequence (DNA): TGTGCCAGCAGAGATGACGGAGCCTACGAGCAGTACTTC. Residues: CASRDDGAYEQYF.

This clonotype was detected ten times or more. J is TRBJ2-1 and V is TRBV29-1; D perhaps matches TRBD1 (6 bases). This CDR3 is built from 17 residues. In germline, CDR1 is SQVTM, CDR2 ANQGSEA. V was clipped by 4 bases and J by 5 bases, with 24 bases between them. The CDR3 sequence: CSVATRLGQGPNNEQFF. As DNA, the CDR3 is TGCAGCGTTGCAACGCGTTTAGGGCAGGGGCCTAACAATGAGCAGTTCTTC.

This clonotype was counted a few times. The chain carries TRBV7-9 and TRBJ2-2; the D is unclear. V gave up 6 bases and J gave up 3 bases, with 8 bases separating them. Germline V gene lookup returns CDR1 SEHNR and CDR2 FQNEAQ (reference sequence). This CDR3 is built from 13 residues. CDR3 loop: CASSRRHTGELFF. The CDR3 DNA sequence: TGTGCCAGCAGTCGACGCCACACCGGGGAGCTGTTTTTT. Supplemented by reference TRBV7-9 and TRBJ2-2, the full variable domain reads DTGVSQNPRHKITKRGQNVTFRCDPISEHNRLYWYRQTLGQGPEFLTYFQNEAQLEKSRLLSDRFSAERPKGSFSTLEIQRTEQGDSAMYLCASSRRHTGELFFGEGSRLTVL.

The CDR3 region has the DNA TGCTGCGCTAGAGATGGCGGCAGGGAAGCTAACTATGGCTACACCTTC. This gives the protein CCARDGGREANYGYTF. This rearrangement joins TRBV20-1 to TRBJ1-2; possibly TRBD1 for D (5 bases). This CDR3 has 16 amino acids. CDR1 DFQATT and CDR2 SNEGSKA come from the germline V gene (reference sequence).

This clonotype was observed a handful of times. V and J are TRBV7-9 and TRBJ2-5; weak D call: TRBD2 (6 bases). Germline V CDR1 and CDR2: SEHNR, FQNEAQ (reference sequence). This CDR3 is 13 amino acids long. The V gene lost 3 bases and the J gene lost 5 bases, with 10 bases spanning the gap. CDR3 DNA sequence: TGTGCCAGCAGCTTGACTAGTTTTGAGACCCAGTACTTC. Amino acids: CASSLTSFETQYF.

This clonotype occurred many times. V gene TRBV12-3 or TRBV12-4 combines with J gene TRBJ2-1, with 11 nucleotides matching TRBD2. V shed 6 bases and J 2 bases; nucleotides not matched to a gene: 3. The CDR3 runs 15 residues. The CDR3 DNA sequence: TGTGCCAGCAGGCTAGCGGGAGGCGCCTACAATGAGCAGTTCTTC. Translated: CASRLAGGAYNEQFF.

The chain employs TRBV3-1 and TRBJ2-7, with 9 bases matching TRBD2. The V segment lost 3 bases and the J segment 6 bases; nucleotides outside the gene matches: 12. CDR1 is LGHDT and CDR2 is YNNKEL in the germline V gene (reference sequence). The CDR3 length is 16 residues. CDR3 region: CASSHRTSAGPREQYF. In DNA, the CDR3 is TGTGCCAGCAGCCATCGGACTAGCGCGGGACCGCGCGAGCAGTACTTC.

This clonotype appeared a few times. CDR3 residues: CASSLDASLHYEQYF. The DNA of the CDR3 is TGTGCCAGCAGCTTAGATGCCAGTCTGCACTACGAGCAGTACTTC. The chain employs TRBV7-2 and TRBJ2-7; D call uncertain. The CDR3 totals 15 residues. The germline V gene encodes CDR1 SGHTA and CDR2 FQGNSA. V lost 1 base, J lost 3 bases, and 13 bases lay in between.

The chain recombines TRBV7-9 with TRBJ2-3, with TRBD2 identical over 7 bases. The CDR3 has 17 amino acids. Germline lookup yields CDR1 SEHNR and CDR2 FQNEAQ (reference sequence). The V and J ends lost 7 bases and 3 bases, in that order; junction bases with no gene match: 16. DNA of the CDR3: TGTGCCAGCACTCCGCGGGGAGGGCCGGTGGGAACAGATACGCAGTATTTT. Protein: CASTPRGGPVGTDTQYF.

This clonotype occurred many times. The chain combines TRBV20-1 with TRBJ2-5; D remains ambiguous. Germline V lookup: CDR1 DFQATT, CDR2 SNEGSKA (reference sequence). The CDR3 spans 10 residues. Trimming cost V 2 bases and J 5 bases, with 3 bases left between them. The CDR3: CSARWETQYF. The CDR3 coding sequence is TGCAGTGCTAGATGGGAGACCCAGTACTTC.

The sample holds many counts of this clonotype. This rearrangement joins TRBV12-3 or TRBV12-4 to TRBJ1-4; weak D call: TRBD1 (5 bases). The V end was cut by 1 base, the J end by 5 bases, with 8 bases between. There are 14 residues in the CDR3. The CDR3 DNA is TGTGCCAGCAGTTTAGGACAGCTCAATGAAAAACTGTTTTTT. As protein: CASSLGQLNEKLFF.

This clonotype was picked up many times. This sequence joins TRBV20-1 and TRBJ1-6; 7 bases fit TRBD1. The CDR3 spans 16 residues. The germline V gene encodes CDR1 DFQATT and CDR2 SNEGSKA (reference sequence). Trimming removed 4 bases from V and 4 bases from J; junction bases left unmatched: 10. The CDR3: CSAKSDRDPYNSPLHF. The CDR3 DNA reads TGCAGTGCTAAGTCCGACAGGGACCCTTATAATTCACCCCTCCACTTT.

This chain joins TRBV20-1 and TRBJ2-1; 8 bases line up with TRBD2. This CDR3 is 16 amino acids long. V trimming: 5 bases; J trimming: 0 bases; junction bases outside the gene matches: 9. Looked up from germline, CDR1 is DFQATT and CDR2 is SNEGSKA (reference sequence). DNA for the CDR3: TGCAGTGCTGAGCCATCGGGGGGGCCCTCCTACAATGAGCAGTTCTTC. It is translated as CSAEPSGGPSYNEQFF.

This clonotype occurred many times. The V call is TRBV7-9, the J call TRBJ1-2, with 7 nucleotides matching TRBD1. V gave up 5 bases and J gave up 4 bases; unmatched junction bases: 10. This CDR3 has 15 amino acids. The germline V gene has CDR1 SEHNR and CDR2 FQNEAQ (reference sequence). DNA for the CDR3: TGTGCCAGCAGCCTCTCCGGGACAGCGAGCTATGGCTACACCTTC. Its translation: CASSLSGTASYGYTF.

The chain recombines TRBV7-2 with TRBJ1-1; D is unresolved. Germline CDR1 and CDR2: SGHTA and FQGNSA. V dropped 3 bases and J dropped 9 bases, with 8 bases sitting between them. The length of the CDR3 is 11 residues. Written as DNA, the CDR3 is TGTGCCAGCAGCTTCTACCCAAAAGCTTTCTTT. Residues: CASSFYPKAFF.

This clonotype appeared many times. This chain connects TRBV7-8 to TRBJ2-6; unclear D gene. V lost 2 bases, J lost 4 bases, and 3 bases lay in between. Germline V gene data show CDR1 as SGHVS and CDR2 as FQNEAQ. The CDR3 length is 13 residues. CDR3 region: CASSLWGANVLTF. For the CDR3, the DNA is TGTGCCAGCAGCTTATGGGGGGCCAACGTCCTGACTTTC.

The rearrangement uses TRBV7-2 and TRBJ1-1, with D possibly TRBD1 on 6 matching bases. The V gene lost 5 bases and the J gene lost 5 bases, with 15 bases spanning the gap. Germline V gene data show CDR1 as SGHTA and CDR2 as FQGNSA. This CDR3 spans 14 amino acids. The CDR3 DNA reads as TGTGCCAGCAGCGAGGGGGGTGGGGCGACTGAAGCTTTCTTT. Translating gives CASSEGGGATEAFF.

The CDR3 region has the DNA TGCGCCAGCAGTGAGGAGGGAACAGGGGGTACTAGCAATCAGCCCCAGCATTTT. Encoded protein: CASSEEGTGGTSNQPQHF. The J gene is TRBJ1-5, the V gene TRBV10-1, with TRBD1 identical over 8 bases. The CDR3 is 18 residues long. V was clipped by 2 bases and J by 0 bases; unmatched bases: 9. Germline V CDR1 and CDR2: WNHNN, SYGVQD (reference sequence).

The CDR3 region is CASSLFSGAGANVLTF. The CDR3 coding sequence is TGTGCCAGCAGCCTCTTTTCGGGAGCTGGGGCCAACGTCCTGACTTTC. The chain carries TRBV12-3 or TRBV12-4 and TRBJ2-6; perhaps TRBD2 as D (6 bases). V lost 6 bases to trimming and J lost 2 bases, with 14 bases between them. CDR3 length equals 16 residues.

There are many counts of this clonotype. The CDR3 loop is CASTFISTDTQYF. As DNA, the CDR3 is TGTGCCAGCACGTTCATAAGCACAGATACGCAGTATTTT. V gene TRBV7-2 combines with J gene TRBJ2-3; D gene ambiguous. V was pared by 7 bases and J by 0 bases, with 8 bases between. The V gene's germline CDR1 is SGHTA and CDR2 FQGNSA. This CDR3 comprises 13 residues.

The chain has TRBV10-3 and TRBJ2-2; D remains unclear. Germline V lookup: CDR1 ENHRY, CDR2 SYGVKD. The CDR3 extends over 15 amino acids. V dropped 2 bases and J dropped 6 bases, with 13 bases sitting between them. The CDR3 sequence is CAISEPHSDAGELFF. CDR3 bases: TGTGCCATCAGTGAGCCGCACTCGGACGCCGGGGAGCTGTTTTTT.

Ten or more counts support this clonotype. The chain joins TRBV12-3 or TRBV12-4 to TRBJ2-1, with D possibly being TRBD1 or TRBD2 (5 bases each). V shed 6 bases and J shed 4 bases, with 16 bases lying between them. The CDR3 runs 15 residues. CDR3 nucleotide sequence: TGTGCCAGCAGCCCAATGGGACGGGGATACAATGAGCAGTTCTTC. Encoded protein: CASSPMGRGYNEQFF.

This clonotype was found a few times. The chain links TRBV6-5 to TRBJ2-4, with 7 bases fitting TRBD1. The V and J ends lost 4 bases and 0 bases, in that order; junction bases with no gene match: 6. From germline, CDR1 is MNHEY and CDR2 SVGAGI. The CDR3 runs to 16 residues. CDR3 sequence: CASSFTGELAKNIQYF. DNA of the CDR3: TGTGCCAGCAGTTTTACAGGGGAGCTAGCCAAAAACATTCAGTACTTC.

The V gene is TRBV10-1, the J gene TRBJ1-1; maybe TRBD1 (6 bases). Between the trimmed V and J ends, which lost 6 bases and 1 base, there was a span of 12 bases. CDR3 length equals 14 residues. From germline, CDR1 is WNHNN and CDR2 SYGVQD (reference sequence). In DNA form, the CDR3 reads TGCGCCAGCAGGGCCACGGACAGGAACACTGAAGCTTTCTTT. It specifies CASRATDRNTEAFF.

This chain uses TRBV7-8 with TRBJ1-4; D remains ambiguous. Germline V CDR1 and CDR2: SGHVS, FQNEAQ. With 1 base removed from V and 4 bases from J, the gap between germline ends came to 10 bases. The CDR3 spans 15 residues. The CDR3 protein is CASSLERRDNEKLFF. CDR3 DNA: TGTGCCAGCAGCTTAGAACGCAGAGATAATGAAAAACTGTTTTTT.

This clonotype has ten or more counts. The rearrangement uses TRBV6-2 or TRBV6-3 and TRBJ2-7, with D possibly TRBD1 on 5 matching bases. V was trimmed by 3 bases and J by 6 bases, leaving 9 bases between them. The germline gives CDR1 MNHEY, CDR2 SVGEGT. The CDR3 has 12 residues. CDR3 sequence reads: CASSYAGLEQYF. The CDR3 bases are TGTGCCAGCAGTTATGCAGGGCTCGAGCAGTACTTC.

This clonotype appeared a few times. The chain has TRBV13 and TRBJ2-1; TRBD2 aligns across 8 bases. The CDR3 is 14 residues long. V trimming: 7 bases; J trimming: 3 bases; junction bases outside the gene matches: 5. Germline V gives CDR1 PRHDT, CDR2 FYEKMQ (reference sequence). Here the CDR3 reads CASTAGGNYNEQFF. DNA for the CDR3: TGTGCCAGCACTGCGGGAGGTAACTACAATGAGCAGTTCTTC.

V gene TRBV11-2 combines with J gene TRBJ2-5; D unresolved. The CDR3 contains 12 residues. Germline assignment: CDR1 SGHAT and CDR2 FQNNGV. V was shortened by 6 bases and J by 8 bases, with 13 bases between the two germline ends. The CDR3 DNA sequence: TGTGCCAGCAGACCAGACTCCGCCACCCAGTACTTC. Amino acids: CASRPDSATQYF.

This clonotype was counted a few times. The chain employs TRBV20-1 and TRBJ1-1, with a weak D call TRBD1 (6 bases). The CDR3 loop spans 14 amino acids. Trimming left V 5 bases short and J 1 base short, with 14 bases between. Germline V gene data show CDR1 as DFQATT and CDR2 as SNEGSKA (reference sequence). The CDR3 sequence is CSAPREGGNTEAFF. The CDR3 DNA follows: TGCAGTGCTCCCCGGGAAGGGGGGAACACTGAAGCTTTCTTT.